The rows below give T cell receptor beta chains drawn from one sample of a study of T cells after yellow fever vaccination. TCRdb recomputed calls from the 5' RACE reads with MiXCR, one row per CDR3 protein. Found here are 25,000 to 35,000 distinct CDR3 sequences, 3.5% to 5% of them singletons; the top ten hold around half. Sequencing used CD8+ T cells sorted from PBMCs, obtained 5 days after the yellow fever booster vaccination. Source of these receptors: a young man who received the YFV17D yellow fever vaccine. Each CDR3 is given with its conserved first and last residue. The D gene is left open where the match is weak. For some rows the clone size is stated as once, few or many, or as a class when expanded; others skip it.

j_call,d_call,clone_size,v_call,cdr3_nt,cdr3_aa
TRBJ2-1,TRBD2,few,TRBV7-2,TGTGCCAGCAGCCCGGGACTAGCGGGGGGCTCCTACAATGAGCAGTTCTTC,CASSPGLAGGSYNEQFF
TRBJ2-7,.,medium-sized,TRBV20-1,TGCAGTGCCCTAAGGATAGAGCAGTACTTC,CSALRIEQYF
TRBJ2-3,TRBD1,few,TRBV7-8,TGTGCCAGCAACAGGGGGCCTGCCGATACGCAGTATTTT,CASNRGPADTQYF
TRBJ2-1,.,many,TRBV7-9,TGTGCCAGCAGCTTACCCGGGACTCCTTACAATGAGCAGTTCTTC,CASSLPGTPYNEQFF
TRBJ1-4,.,few,TRBV24-1,TGTGCCACCAGTGCCCTCGGAGGGGAAAAACTGTTTTTT,CATSALGGEKLFF
TRBJ2-2,.,many,TRBV29-1,TGCAGCGTTGTAGGCGGGACTTTCGGGGAGCTGTTTTTT,CSVVGGTFGELFF
TRBJ2-2,.,many,TRBV6-5,TGTGCCAGCAGCTTACGAGAGGGTCCGGTGGCGGGCGGGGAGCTGTTTTTT,CASSLREGPVAGGELFF
TRBJ2-7,.,many,TRBV7-8,TGTGCCAGCAGCTCGGACAGTGACTACGAGCAGTACTTC,CASSSDSDYEQYF
TRBJ1-4,.,many,TRBV4-3,TGCGCCAGCAGCCAAGATCGAAGTACTAATGAAAAACTGTTTTTT,CASSQDRSTNEKLFF
TRBJ2-7,TRBD2,many,TRBV12-3/TRBV12-4,TGTGCCAGCAGTTCACGACTAGCAGACGAGCAGTACTTC,CASSSRLADEQYF
TRBJ2-1,TRBD2,.,TRBV12-3/TRBV12-4,TGTGCCCTCTGTTTAGAACTAGCGGGCTTGGGGGACCTTTACAATGAGCAGTTCTTC,CALCLELAGLGDLYNEQFF
TRBJ2-2,.,many,TRBV5-1,TGCGCCAGCAGCTTGTTCTCCGCATATACGAACACCGGGGAGCTGTTTTTT,CASSLFSAYTNTGELFF
TRBJ2-3,TRBD2,many,TRBV7-2,TGTGCCAGCAGTTTATTTCCGGGAGGACCCACAGATACGCAGTATTTT,CASSLFPGGPTDTQYF
TRBJ2-4,.,many,TRBV30,TGTGCCTGGAGTCTTTCGTCAGCCAAAAACATTCAGTACTTC,CAWSLSSAKNIQYF
TRBJ2-3,.,many,TRBV29-1,TGCAGCGTTTCATCCCCGCAGTATTTT,CSVSSPQYF
TRBJ2-7,TRBD1,many,TRBV5-1,TGCGCCAGCAGCCTACCTCCGGGACAGGGGGCAGCCGAGCAGTACTTC,CASSLPPGQGAAEQYF
TRBJ2-2,.,many,TRBV7-3,TGTGCCAGCAGCTTAACGGTAACAGAAGCGAACACCGGGGAGCTGTTTTTT,CASSLTVTEANTGELFF
TRBJ2-1,TRBD2,many,TRBV11-2,TGTGCCAGCAGCTTAGATCCCACTAGCGGTCTTGAGCAGTTCTTC,CASSLDPTSGLEQFF
TRBJ2-1,.,many,TRBV28,TGTGCCAGCAGTTTGGAGGGGTCCTACAATGAGCAGTTCTTC,CASSLEGSYNEQFF
TRBJ2-7,TRBD1,many,TRBV7-6,TGTGCCAGCAGCGACTCCGGGACAGGGGTCTCCTACGAGCAGTACTTC,CASSDSGTGVSYEQYF
TRBJ2-7,.,many,TRBV20-1,TGCAGTGCTAGGGACTTTGGGGCTCCGGTCGCCTACGAGCAGTACTTC,CSARDFGAPVAYEQYF
TRBJ2-5,TRBD1,.,TRBV12-3/TRBV12-4,TGTGCCTGCAGTTTCTGGACAGGCCAAAAGGGGGTTCAAGAGACCCAGTACTTC,CACSFWTGQKGVQETQYF
TRBJ2-1,.,many,TRBV7-2,TGTGCCAGCAGCTTAGTGCCGCAGGGAGGAGGCAATGAGCAGTTCTTC,CASSLVPQGGGNEQFF
TRBJ2-1,TRBD2,.,TRBV12-3/TRBV12-4,TGTACCATCAGTTTAGAACTAGCGGGCTTGGGGGACCTTTACAATGAGCAGTTCTTC,CTISLELAGLGDLYNEQFF
TRBJ2-2,.,many,TRBV14,TGTGCCAGCAGCCAAGATCTGGGAGCGAACACCGGGGAGCTGTTTTTT,CASSQDLGANTGELFF
TRBJ2-4,.,many,TRBV18,TGTGCCAGTGTACCCCGGGGCAAAAACATTCAGTACTTC,CASVPRGKNIQYF
TRBJ1-1,.,many,TRBV19,TGTGCCAGTAGTATGAGTACTGAAGCTTTCTTT,CASSMSTEAFF
TRBJ2-5,.,many,TRBV4-2,TGTGCCAGCAGCCAAGTCCCGGGGACTGGGGGGGAGACCCAGTACTTC,CASSQVPGTGGETQYF
TRBJ2-3,.,many,TRBV7-2,TGTGCCAGCAGCTTGGGGTCGGCAGGATCTAGCACAGATACGCAGTATTTT,CASSLGSAGSSTDTQYF
TRBJ2-1,TRBD2,many,TRBV12-3/TRBV12-4,TGTGCCAGCCGGAGCTCGGCGGGAGTGGTCCATGAGCAGTTCTTC,CASRSSAGVVHEQFF
TRBJ2-3,TRBD2,.,TRBV2,TGTGCCATCTGTTTTTCGCTAGCGGGGGAATCAAGCACAGATACGCAGTATTTT,CAICFSLAGESSTDTQYF
TRBJ2-3,TRBD1,many,TRBV11-1,TGTGCCAGCAGCCCCCCTCGGGGCGACGGGACAGGGACCTTTAGGACGCAGTATTTT,CASSPPRGDGTGTFRTQYF
TRBJ2-7,TRBD1,many,TRBV25-1,TGTGCCAGCAGTCCGGGACAGGGATTTCTGGAGCAGTACTTC,CASSPGQGFLEQYF
TRBJ2-1,.,many,TRBV20-1,TGCAGTGCCCCCTCGGAAAATGAGCAGTTCTTC,CSAPSENEQFF